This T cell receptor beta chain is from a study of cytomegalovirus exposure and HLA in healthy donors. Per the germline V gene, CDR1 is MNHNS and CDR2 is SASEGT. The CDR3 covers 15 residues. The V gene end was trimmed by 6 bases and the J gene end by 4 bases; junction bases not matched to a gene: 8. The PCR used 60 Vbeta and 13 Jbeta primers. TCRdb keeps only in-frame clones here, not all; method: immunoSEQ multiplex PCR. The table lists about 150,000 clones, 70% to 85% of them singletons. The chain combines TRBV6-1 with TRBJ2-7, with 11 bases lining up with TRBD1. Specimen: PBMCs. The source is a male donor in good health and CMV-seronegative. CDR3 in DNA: TGTGCCAGCAGGGTGGCCGGGACAGGGGGTTACGAGCAGTACTTC. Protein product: CASRVAGTGGYEQYF.